Listed below are T cell receptor beta chains from one sample, sequenced in a study of CD8+ T cells in alopecia areata. TCRdb's copy holds only in-frame clones and misses some; the assay was immunoSEQ multiplex PCR. In the table there are over 200,000 clones, about three fifths of which are singletons. The sample consisted of CD4+ T cells sorted from blood, taken at week 0. The receptors originated from a human donor with alopecia areata. Each CDR3 is given with its conserved first and last residue.

V: TRBV14; J: TRBJ2-5; CDR3: CASSQTSRIAGVGETQYF
V: TRBV4-1; J: TRBJ1-2; CDR3: CASSQEGTVGYTF
V: TRBV29-1; J: TRBJ2-3; CDR3: CSPRTSGDTQYF
V: TRBV4-1; J: TRBJ2-2; CDR3: CASSQPGQGRGELFF
V: TRBV29-1; J: TRBJ2-5; CDR3: CSVARGETQYF
V: TRBV25-1; J: TRBJ2-5; CDR3: CASSEQGVRETQYF
V: TRBV2; J: TRBJ1-1; CDR3: CASRKEVAGTEAFF
V: TRBV30; J: TRBJ1-1; CDR3: CAFSLRRAFF
V: TRBV29-1; J: TRBJ2-3; CDR3: CSVESVDRRPDTQYF
V: TRBV6-5; J: TRBJ1-5; CDR3: CASSYSGQTNQPQHF
V: TRBV5-1; J: TRBJ2-5; CDR3: CASSVGQPQETQYF
V: TRBV2; J: TRBJ1-1; CDR3: CASSSQGAEAFF
V: TRBV27; J: TRBJ2-7; CDR3: CASSSPGGRPYEQYF
V: TRBV25-1; J: TRBJ2-3; CDR3: CASSSTGGSPYMDTQYF
V: TRBV4-1; J: TRBJ1-1; CDR3: CASSPWNRDTEAFF
V: TRBV5-1; J: TRBJ1-6; CDR3: CASGMGDRTNSPLHF
V: TRBV11-2; J: TRBJ1-2; CDR3: CASSLSGAPSYGYTF
V: TRBV29-1; J: TRBJ1-1; CDR3: CSVEFGGSGQKNTEAFF
V: TRBV30; J: TRBJ2-7; CDR3: CAWSARTALTYEQYF
V: TRBV7-9; J: TRBJ2-4; CDR3: CASSPGDSRDIQYF
V: TRBV10-2; J: TRBJ2-7; CDR3: CASSSAGGREQYF
V: TRBV30; J: TRBJ1-1; CDR3: CAWSFGTANTEAFF
V: TRBV2; J: TRBJ1-1; CDR3: CASMRIGGRSNTEAFF
V: TRBV25-1; J: TRBJ2-1; CDR3: CASSDGAFRHNEQFF